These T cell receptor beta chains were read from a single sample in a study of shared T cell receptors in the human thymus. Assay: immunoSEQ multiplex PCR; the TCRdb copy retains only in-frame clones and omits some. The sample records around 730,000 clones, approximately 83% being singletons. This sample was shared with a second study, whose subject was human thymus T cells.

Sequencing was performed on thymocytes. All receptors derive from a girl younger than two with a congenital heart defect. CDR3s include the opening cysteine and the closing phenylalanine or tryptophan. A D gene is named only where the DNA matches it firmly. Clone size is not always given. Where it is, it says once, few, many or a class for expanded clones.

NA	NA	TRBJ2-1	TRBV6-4	CASSDPGRGHNEQFF	TGTGCCAGCAGTGACCCGGGGCGGGGACACAATGAGCAGTTCTTC
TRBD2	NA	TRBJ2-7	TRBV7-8	CASLGSGTSRPYEQYF	TGTGCCAGCTTGGGCTCCGGGACTAGTCGACCCTACGAGCAGTACTTC
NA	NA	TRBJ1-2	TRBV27	CASSRSRDGELATFYGYTF	TGTGCCAGCAGCCGATCCCGAGACGGAGAATTAGCTACCTTCTATGGCTACACCTTC
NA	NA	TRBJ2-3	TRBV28	CASSLNDPGDSIDTQYF	TGTGCCAGCAGCTTAAATGACCCAGGGGATTCGATAGATACGCAGTATTTT
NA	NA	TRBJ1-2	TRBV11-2	CASSFDTNYGYTF	TGTGCCAGCAGCTTCGACACCAACTATGGCTACACCTTC
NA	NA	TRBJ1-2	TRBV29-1	CSVWQNYGYTF	TGCAGCGTCTGGCAGAACTATGGCTACACCTTC
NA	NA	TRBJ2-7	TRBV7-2	CASSDTYEQYF	TGTGCCAGCAGCGACACCTACGAGCAGTACTTC
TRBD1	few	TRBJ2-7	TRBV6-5	CATRRTGVEEQYF	TGTGCCACCCGGAGGACAGGGGTGGAAGAGCAGTACTTC
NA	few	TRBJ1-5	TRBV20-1	CSATRDQPQHF	TGCAGTGCTACCAGGGATCAGCCCCAGCATTTT
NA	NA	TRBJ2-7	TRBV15	CATSQRTPYEQYF	TGTGCCACCAGTCAGAGGACTCCCTACGAGCAGTACTTC
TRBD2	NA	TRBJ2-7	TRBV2	CASIGPSGIIAEQYF	TGTGCCAGCATCGGGCCTAGCGGCATCATTGCCGAGCAGTACTTC
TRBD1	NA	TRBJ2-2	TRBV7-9	CASSRTGEVFAGELFF	TGTGCCAGCAGCCGGACAGGGGAAGTTTTCGCCGGGGAGCTGTTTTTT
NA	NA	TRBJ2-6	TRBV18	CASSLTRGLSGANVLTF	TGTGCCAGCTCTCTAACACGGGGACTCTCTGGGGCCAACGTCCTGACTTTC
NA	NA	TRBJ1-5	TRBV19	CASSTPGQGSGNQPQHF	TGTGCCAGTAGTACACCCGGTCAGGGGTCGGGCAATCAGCCCCAGCATTTT
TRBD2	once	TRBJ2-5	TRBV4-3	CASSPSGGAGETQYF	TGCGCCAGCAGCCCAAGCGGGGGGGCCGGAGAGACCCAGTACTTC
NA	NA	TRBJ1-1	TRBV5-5	CACRGGDTEAFF	TGTGCCTGTCGTGGGGGGGACACTGAAGCTTTCTTT
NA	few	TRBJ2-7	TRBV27	CASSTLLRGGLEGYEQYF	TGTGCCAGCAGTACTCTACTGCGGGGCGGGCTGGAGGGATACGAGCAGTACTTC
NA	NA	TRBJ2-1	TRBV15	CATSPQPSCWPPCEQFF	TGTGCCACCAGCCCGCAACCTAGTTGCTGGCCTCCATGTGAGCAGTTCTTC
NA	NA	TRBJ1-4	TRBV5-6	CASSLVRGRGEKLFF	TGTGCCAGCAGCTTGGTCAGGGGAAGGGGTGAAAAACTGTTTTTT
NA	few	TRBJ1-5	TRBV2	CASTIGGDQPQHF	TGTGCCAGCACTATAGGGGGGGATCAGCCCCAGCATTTT
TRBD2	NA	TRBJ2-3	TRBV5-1	CASSLDTAGTTDTQYF	TGCGCCAGCAGCTTGGATACAGCGGGAACCACAGATACGCAGTATTTT
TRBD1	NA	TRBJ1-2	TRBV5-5	CASSLDRGRIYGYTF	TGTGCCAGCAGCTTGGACAGGGGGCGAATCTATGGCTACACCTTC
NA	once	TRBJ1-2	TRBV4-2	CASSQEKKRDDSRYGYTF	TGTGCCAGCAGCCAAGAAAAAAAAAGAGACGACAGCCGCTATGGCTACACCTTC
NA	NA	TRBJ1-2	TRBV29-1	CSVEGRPQGMYGYTF	TGCAGCGTTGAAGGGAGACCCCAGGGGATGTACGGCTACACCTTC
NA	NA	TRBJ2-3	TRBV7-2	CASSLWADTSTDTQYF	TGTGCCAGCAGCTTGTGGGCGGACACTAGCACAGATACGCAGTATTTT
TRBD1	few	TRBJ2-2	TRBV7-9	CASSLSGTVGTGELFF	TGTGCCAGCAGCTTATCCGGGACAGTGGGCACCGGGGAGCTGTTTTTT
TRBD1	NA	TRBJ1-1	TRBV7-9	CASSLRDRGPYTEAFF	TGTGCCAGCAGCTTGAGGGACAGGGGGCCGTACACTGAAGCTTTCTTT
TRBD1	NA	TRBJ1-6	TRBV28	CASSFRYPGQGTPLHF	TGTGCCAGCAGTTTCCGATACCCGGGACAGGGGACACCCCTCCACTTT
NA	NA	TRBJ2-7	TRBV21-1	CASSKGSEQYF	TGTGCCAGCAGCAAAGGTAGCGAGCAGTACTTC
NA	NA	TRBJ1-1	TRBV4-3	CASSQECVPRTEAFF	TGCGCCAGCAGCCAAGAATGTGTGCCCAGGACTGAAGCTTTCTTT
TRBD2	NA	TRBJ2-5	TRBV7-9	CASSPTSGEETQYF	TGTGCCAGCAGCCCTACTAGCGGGGAAGAGACCCAGTACTTC
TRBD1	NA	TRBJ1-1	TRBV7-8	CASSFRQGLNTEAFF	TGTGCCAGCAGCTTCCGACAGGGCCTGAACACTGAAGCTTTCTTT
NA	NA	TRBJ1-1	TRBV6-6	CASSHISSGAFF	TGTGCCAGCAGCCACATCTCATCAGGGGCTTTCTTT
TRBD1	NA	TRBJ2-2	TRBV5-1	CASSSGTGRTGELFF	TGCGCCAGCAGCTCCGGGACAGGGAGAACCGGGGAGCTGTTTTTT
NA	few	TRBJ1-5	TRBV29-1	CSAWAGGNQPQHF	TGCAGCGCGTGGGCAGGGGGCAATCAGCCCCAGCATTTT
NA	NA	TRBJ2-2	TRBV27	CASSLQGDTNTGELFF	TGTGCCAGCAGTTTACAAGGGGACACAAACACCGGGGAGCTGTTTTTT
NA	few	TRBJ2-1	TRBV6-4	CASSDSTGDEQFF	TGTGCCAGCAGTGACTCGACCGGGGATGAGCAGTTCTTC
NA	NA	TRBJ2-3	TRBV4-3	CASSQDGLATDTQYF	TGCGCCAGCAGCCAAGATGGTCTAGCCACAGATACGCAGTATTTT
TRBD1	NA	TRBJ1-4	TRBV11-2	CASSLARGQGPATNEKLFF	TGTGCCAGCAGCTTAGCGCGGGGACAGGGCCCAGCAACTAATGAAAAACTGTTTTTT
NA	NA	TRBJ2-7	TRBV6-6	CASSASLEGKSYEQYF	TGTGCCAGCAGTGCCTCATTGGAGGGGAAATCCTACGAGCAGTACTTC
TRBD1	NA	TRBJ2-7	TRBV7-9	CASSSGQGKRDEQYF	TGTGCCAGCAGCTCGGGACAGGGGAAGAGGGACGAGCAGTACTTC
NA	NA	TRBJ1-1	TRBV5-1	CASSLREVKGENTEAFF	TGCGCCAGCAGCTTGCGGGAGGTGAAAGGAGAGAACACTGAAGCTTTCTTT
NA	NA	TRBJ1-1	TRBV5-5	CASSLVLTLNTEAFF	TGTGCCAGCAGCTTGGTTCTGACTTTGAACACTGAAGCTTTCTTT
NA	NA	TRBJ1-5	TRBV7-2	CASSFGGTQHF	TGTGCCAGCAGCTTTGGGGGGACCCAGCATTTT
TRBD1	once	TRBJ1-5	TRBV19	CASSIGTGERSNQPQHF	TGTGCCAGTAGTATAGGGACAGGGGAAAGAAGCAATCAGCCCCAGCATTTT
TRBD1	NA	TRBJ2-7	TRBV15	CATSRGLYSQGQLYEQYF	TGTGCCACCAGCAGAGGATTGTATTCTCAGGGACAGCTCTACGAGCAGTACTTC